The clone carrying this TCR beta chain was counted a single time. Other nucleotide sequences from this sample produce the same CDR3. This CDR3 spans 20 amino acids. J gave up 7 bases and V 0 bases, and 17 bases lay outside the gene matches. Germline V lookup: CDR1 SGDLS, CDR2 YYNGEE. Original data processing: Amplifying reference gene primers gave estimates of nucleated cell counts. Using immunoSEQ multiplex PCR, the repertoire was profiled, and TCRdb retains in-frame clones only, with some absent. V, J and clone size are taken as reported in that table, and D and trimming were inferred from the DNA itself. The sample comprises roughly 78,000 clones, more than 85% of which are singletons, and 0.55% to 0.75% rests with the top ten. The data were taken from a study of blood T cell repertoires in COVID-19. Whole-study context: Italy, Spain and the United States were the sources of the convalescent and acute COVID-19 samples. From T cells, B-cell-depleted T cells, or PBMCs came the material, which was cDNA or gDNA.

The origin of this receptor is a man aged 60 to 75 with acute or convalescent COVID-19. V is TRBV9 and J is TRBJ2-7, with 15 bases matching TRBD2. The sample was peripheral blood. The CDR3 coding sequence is TGTGCCAGCAGCGTAGAGCCCTTTTCCGGACTAGCGGGGGGGCCGGGGGAGCAGTACTTC. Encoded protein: CASSVEPFSGLAGGPGEQYF.